This T cell receptor (beta chain) was sequenced in a study of identical twins. Template switching, a step in the protocol, added a universal primer site, and cDNA carried unique molecular identifiers. In TCRdb, the 5' RACE reads were re-called with MiXCR into one record per CDR3 protein. The table shows 1.5 million to 2 million distinct CDR3 sequences, with around 29% occurring only once. As concerns this clonotype: Its antigen is as yet unknown.

Trimming left V 3 bases short and J 1 base short, with 10 bases between. The germline gives CDR1 MNHNY, CDR2 SVGAGI (reference sequence). The CDR3 loop spans 15 amino acids. Study observations and caveats: Zero-insertion results could be subject to partial confounding by invariant MAIT and iNKT cells. Sequences that were out-of-frame, alpha and twin-shared displayed an excess of low generation probability. Not following the same donors, the study drew its conclusions from cross-sectional statistical analysis.

Source material: cord blood. This chain connects TRBV6-6 to TRBJ2-4; D gene unclear. This sequence was found in a newborn girl in good health. CDR3 in amino acids: CASSYLPVAKNIQYF. DNA of the CDR3: TGTGCCAGCAGTTATCTCCCCGTGGCCAAAAACATTCAGTACTTC.